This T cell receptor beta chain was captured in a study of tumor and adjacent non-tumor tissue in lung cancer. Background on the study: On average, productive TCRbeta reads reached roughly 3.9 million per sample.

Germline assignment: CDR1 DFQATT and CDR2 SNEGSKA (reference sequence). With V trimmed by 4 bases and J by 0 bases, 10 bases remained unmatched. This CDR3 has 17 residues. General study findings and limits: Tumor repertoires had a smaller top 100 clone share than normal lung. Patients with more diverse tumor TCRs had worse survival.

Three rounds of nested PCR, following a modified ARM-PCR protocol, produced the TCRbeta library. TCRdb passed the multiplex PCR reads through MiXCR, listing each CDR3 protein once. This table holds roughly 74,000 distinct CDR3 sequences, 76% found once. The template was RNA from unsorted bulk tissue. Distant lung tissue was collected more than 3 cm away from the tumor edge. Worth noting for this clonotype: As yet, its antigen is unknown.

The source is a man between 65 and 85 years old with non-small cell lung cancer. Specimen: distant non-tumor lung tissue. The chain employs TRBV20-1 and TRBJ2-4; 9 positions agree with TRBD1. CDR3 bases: TGCAGTGCTACTGGACAGGGGACTTCTCTAGCCAAAAACATTCAGTACTTC. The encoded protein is CSATGQGTSLAKNIQYF.